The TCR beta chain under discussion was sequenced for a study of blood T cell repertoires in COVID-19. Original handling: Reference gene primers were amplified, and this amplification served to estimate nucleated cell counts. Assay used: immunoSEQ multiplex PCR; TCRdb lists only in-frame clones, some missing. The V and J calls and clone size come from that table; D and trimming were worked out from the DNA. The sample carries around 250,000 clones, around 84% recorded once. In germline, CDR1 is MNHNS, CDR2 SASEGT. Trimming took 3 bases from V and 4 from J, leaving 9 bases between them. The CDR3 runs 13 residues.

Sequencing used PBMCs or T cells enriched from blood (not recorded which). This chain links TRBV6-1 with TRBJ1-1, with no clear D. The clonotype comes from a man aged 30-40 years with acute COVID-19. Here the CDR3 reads CASSESRGTEAFF. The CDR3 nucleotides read TGTGCCAGCAGTGAGAGCCGGGGCACTGAAGCTTTCTTT.